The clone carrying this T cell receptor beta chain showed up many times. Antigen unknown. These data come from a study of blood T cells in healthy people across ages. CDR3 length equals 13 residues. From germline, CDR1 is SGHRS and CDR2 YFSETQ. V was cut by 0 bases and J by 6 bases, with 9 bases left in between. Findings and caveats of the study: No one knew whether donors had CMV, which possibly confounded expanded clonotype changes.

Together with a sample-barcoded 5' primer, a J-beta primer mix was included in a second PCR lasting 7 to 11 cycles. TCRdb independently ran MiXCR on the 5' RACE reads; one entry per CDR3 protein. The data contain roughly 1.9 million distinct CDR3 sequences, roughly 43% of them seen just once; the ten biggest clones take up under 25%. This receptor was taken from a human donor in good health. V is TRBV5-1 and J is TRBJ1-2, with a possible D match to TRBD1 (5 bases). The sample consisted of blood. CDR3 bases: TGCGCCAGCAGCTTGGAAGGGGTCGATGGCTACACCTTC. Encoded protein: CASSLEGVDGYTF.